This T cell receptor (beta chain) stems from a study of early stage breast cancer tumors. The wider study: ER+/PR+/HER2- status applied to about 70% of the 16 invasive breast tumors.

Study-level points and caveats: Commonly generated sequences made up most enriched TCRB sequences shared between patients.

Worth noting for this clone: The antigen remains undetermined.

The CDR3 totals 15 residues. V was pared by 10 bases and J by 5 bases, with 8 bases of the junction left unmatched. Germline lookup yields CDR1 MNHNS and CDR2 SASEGT. Blood replicates held 0.5 ug DNA, tumor or normal breast approximately 1.5 ug, two each. Sequencing used immunoSEQ multiplex PCR; TCRdb keeps in-frame clones, though not all of them. This sample has more than 5,000 clones, with roughly 72% found just once. The sequenced sample consisted of breast tumor tissue. This sequence was found in a person in their sixties or seventies with breast cancer. V is TRBV6-1 and J is TRBJ2-2, with TRBD2 identical over 12 bases. The CDR3 sequence is CAILAGGPETGELFF. CDR3 bases: TGTGCCATTCTAGCGGGAGGGCCGGAGACCGGGGAGCTGTTTTTT.